Listed here are 9 T cell receptor beta chains from one sample, sequenced in a study of T-cell reconstitution after alpha-beta-depleted transplantation in children. Preparation of the TCRbeta library involved a method that used unique molecular identifiers. MiXCR, run by TCRdb on the PCR reads, gives a single entry per CDR3 protein. The sample lists 450,000 to 500,000 distinct CDR3 sequences, around 12% occurring once. The sample was PBMCs from the stem cell graft donor, taken from the stem cell graft. These TCRs come from a human donor who donated a stem cell graft to a child with combined immunodeficiency.

In this sample, this clonotype turned up a few times. The chain joins TRBV7-3 to TRBJ2-2; TRBD2 agrees at 8 bases. The CDR3 covers 16 residues. The ends lost 5 bases at V and 1 base at J; junction bases unmatched: 6. Germline assignment: CDR1 SGHTA and CDR2 FQGTGA. CDR3 sequence: CASSPLSGRNTGELFF. The CDR3 DNA is TGTGCCAGCAGCCCCCTAAGCGGGAGGAACACCGGGGAGCTGTTTTTT.

This clonotype was seen many times. The V call is TRBV7-2, the J call TRBJ1-3; D might be TRBD1 (5 bases). The V end was cut by 1 base, the J end by 2 bases, with 9 bases between. Germline V gene data show CDR1 as SGHTA and CDR2 as FQGNSA. This CDR3 is 15 amino acids long. The CDR3 spells CASSLDGTAGNTIYF. DNA of the CDR3: TGTGCCAGCAGCTTAGATGGGACGGCTGGAAACACCATATATTTT.

This clonotype was recorded many times. The chain employs TRBV7-6 and TRBJ2-7, with 9 nucleotides matching TRBD2. After removal of 1 base from V and 3 bases from J, the junction contained 7 bases not matched to a gene. This CDR3 comprises 16 residues. The germline gives CDR1 SGHVS, CDR2 FNYEAQ. CDR3: CASSLEPGLARYEQYF. CDR3 in DNA: TGTGCCAGCAGCTTAGAACCGGGACTAGCCCGCTACGAGCAGTACTTC.

The chain links TRBV7-3 to TRBJ2-5; D may be TRBD2 (5 bases). The CDR3 is 14 residues long. The germline CDR1 and CDR2 sequences are SGHTA and FQGTGA. The germline V and J ends were trimmed by 4 bases and 2 bases, with 11 bases remaining between them. The CDR3 sequence is CASSSFGGQETQYF. The CDR3 coding sequence is TGTGCCAGCAGCTCCTTTGGCGGGCAAGAGACCCAGTACTTC.

This clonotype was counted only a few times. The rearrangement uses TRBV9 and TRBJ1-2; maybe TRBD1 (6 bases). The CDR3 is 14 residues long. Trimming removed 0 bases from V and 4 bases from J, with 10 bases in between. Germline V gene lookup returns CDR1 SGDLS and CDR2 YYNGEE. Written as DNA, the CDR3 is TGTGCCAGCAGCGTAGACACAGGGACCTATGGCTACACCTTC. Translating it yields CASSVDTGTYGYTF. Full variable domain (rest looked up from reference TRBV9 and TRBJ1-2): DSGVTQTPKHLITATGQRVTLRCSPRSGDLSVYWYQQSLDQGLQFLIQYYNGEERAKGNILERFSAQQFPDLHSELNLSSLELGDSALYFCASSVDTGTYGYTFGSGTRLTVV.

This clonotype showed up just a few times. This chain connects TRBV30 to TRBJ1-2; 9 nucleotides agree with TRBD1. This CDR3 spans 13 amino acids. The J segment lost 10 bases and the V segment lost 5 bases, leaving 11 bases of the junction unmatched. The V gene's germline CDR1 is GTSNPN and CDR2 SVGIG (reference sequence). CDR3 in amino acids: CAWYRGQGIFYTF. The CDR3 DNA is TGTGCCTGGTACAGGGGACAGGGTATTTTCTACACCTTC.

This clonotype was counted ten times or more. V usage is TRBV6-1 and J usage is TRBJ2-2; 8 nucleotides match TRBD1. Germline-derived CDR1 and CDR2 are MNHNS and SASEGT. The CDR3 runs to 15 residues. The trim removed 7 bases at V and 2 bases at J, leaving 6 bases unmatched. The CDR3 DNA sequence: TGTGCCAGCAAAAGACAGGGGACTAACACCGGGGAGCTGTTTTTT. Protein product: CASKRQGTNTGELFF.

This clonotype showed up just a few times. The chain combines TRBV7-2 with TRBJ2-7; the D is unclear. The V end lost 8 bases, the J end lost 2 bases, and 7 bases lay between the germline ends. Germline loops: CDR1 SGHTA, CDR2 FQGNSA. The CDR3 contains 11 residues. The CDR3 protein is CASAIAYEQYF. In nucleotides, the CDR3 is TGTGCCAGCGCAATTGCCTACGAGCAGTACTTC.

This clonotype turned up a few times. The chain employs TRBV7-9 and TRBJ2-3; 8 bases agree with TRBD1. V was pared by 5 bases and J by 1 base, with 5 bases of the junction left unmatched. Germline V gives CDR1 SEHNR, CDR2 FQNEAQ (reference sequence). The CDR3 has 15 amino acids. The CDR3: CASSTGQGGTDTQYF. DNA of the CDR3: TGTGCCAGCAGCACCGGACAGGGCGGCACAGATACGCAGTATTTT.